This passage covers 17 T cell receptor beta chains from one sample sequenced in a study of T cell responses to AZD1222 COVID-19 vaccine. Generated by immunoSEQ multiplex PCR, the TCRdb table keeps only in-frame clones and is missing some. The repertoire holds about 140,000 clones, with 90% to 95% as singletons. The source material was peripheral blood, sampled 28 days after the second AZD1222 dose. These receptors were obtained from an adult who received the AZD1222 COVID-19 vaccine.

The chain combines TRBV19 with TRBJ2-1; D is unresolved. Trimming took off 8 bases at V and 0 bases at J, with 11 bases between the two ends. The CDR3 is made up of 14 amino acids. Germline V gene lookup returns CDR1 LNHDA and CDR2 SQIVND (reference sequence). CDR3 nucleotide sequence: TGTGCCAGTGGTCGGAACCCCTCCTACAATGAGCAGTTCTTC. It encodes CASGRNPSYNEQFF.

J is TRBJ2-7 and V is TRBV5-1; 9 bases align to TRBD2. Germline V gives CDR1 SGHRS, CDR2 YFSETQ. CDR3 size: 16 residues. V gave up 2 bases and J gave up 4 bases; unmatched junction bases: 10. The CDR3 bases are TGCGCCAGCAGCTTTACTGCTAGCGGGGAAATATACGAGCAGTACTTC. It yields the protein CASSFTASGEIYEQYF.

The J gene is TRBJ1-1, the V gene TRBV12-3 or TRBV12-4; D is ambiguous. Trimming removed 7 bases at V and 4 bases at J, with 10 bases between. The CDR3 covers 12 residues. The CDR3 loop reads CASTPRVTEAFF. CDR3 in DNA: TGTGCCAGCACCCCACGGGTCACTGAAGCTTTCTTT.

V and J are TRBV7-2 and TRBJ1-5; D might be TRBD1 (5 bases). CDR1 is SGHTA, CDR2 FQGNSA, per germline. V lost 2 bases and J 7 bases, leaving 9 bases between the germline ends. This CDR3 has 13 residues. The CDR3 sequence: CASSLTGKQPQHF. CDR3 DNA: TGTGCCAGCAGCTTAACAGGAAAACAGCCCCAGCATTTT.

In the case of this clone: The junction departs from the called germline gene at one end, perhaps through a read error. The chain uses TRBV20-1 and TRBJ1-2, with D perhaps matching TRBD1 (6 bases). The germline gives CDR1 DFQATT, CDR2 SNEGSKA (reference sequence). This CDR3 is built from 11 residues. CDR3 in amino acids: CSARGGEGYTF. The CDR3 coding sequence is TGCAGTGCGAGAGGGGGGGAGGGCTACACCTTC.

This chain uses TRBV10-3 with TRBJ2-3; 9 positions match TRBD1. From germline, CDR1 is ENHRY and CDR2 SYGVKD. Losses at the gene ends were 3 bases for V and 0 bases for J; bases not matched to a gene: 25. This CDR3 has 23 amino acids. CDR3 nucleotides: TGTGCCATCAGTGATGGTATCTTCGGGATGGGGACCGGACAGGGGCGAAGCACAGATACGCAGTATTTT. It specifies CAISDGIFGMGTGQGRSTDTQYF.

The chain has TRBV12-3 or TRBV12-4 and TRBJ1-1; D unclear. The CDR3 sequence is 11 residues long. Trimming took off 5 bases at V and 8 bases at J, with 9 bases between the two ends. CDR3 residues: CASSRRLEAFF. CDR3 nucleotides: TGTGCCAGCAGTAGACGGTTAGAAGCTTTCTTT.

CDR3 nucleotides: TGTGCCACCAGTGATCGCCAGGGGTGGATGGGCAATGAGCAGTTCTTC. Amino acids: CATSDRQGWMGNEQFF. This chain links TRBV24-1 with TRBJ2-1, with D possibly being TRBD1 (6 bases). V lost 3 bases and J 6 bases, leaving 17 bases between the germline ends. CDR1 and CDR2 (germline): KGHDR, SFDVKD. The CDR3 has 16 residues.

V is TRBV27 and J is TRBJ2-7; no definite D call. The germline V gene encodes CDR1 MNHEY and CDR2 SMNVEV (reference sequence). The V end was cut by 8 bases, the J end by 1 base, with 12 bases between. This CDR3 is 13 amino acids long. CDR3 protein: CASAPQLSYEQYF. CDR3 sequence (DNA): TGTGCCAGCGCACCGCAGCTATCCTACGAGCAGTACTTC.

The genes are TRBV7-9 and TRBJ2-6, with D perhaps matching TRBD1 (5 bases). Germline CDR1 reads SEHNR; CDR2 reads FQNEAQ (reference sequence). The V end lost 4 bases, the J end lost 1 base, and 11 bases lay between the germline ends. The CDR3 has 16 amino acids. DNA for the CDR3: TGTGCCAGCAGCTCCACAGGATTTTCTGGGGCCAACGTCCTGACTTTC. Translation gives CASSSTGFSGANVLTF.

The rearrangement joins TRBV5-1 to TRBJ2-3, with 8 bases that match TRBD2. CDR1 is SGHRS, CDR2 YFSETQ, per germline. This CDR3 has 15 amino acids. Trimming cost V 3 bases and J 6 bases; bases outside gene matches: 9. In DNA form, the CDR3 reads TGCGCCAGCAGCTCGGCTGGACTAGCAGCTGATACGCAGTATTTT. Amino acid sequence: CASSSAGLAADTQYF.

The J gene is TRBJ1-5, the V gene TRBV15; weak D call: TRBD1 (5 bases). The V gene lost 3 bases and the J gene lost 2 bases, with 11 bases spanning the gap. The CDR3 totals 15 residues. From germline, CDR1 is LNHNV and CDR2 YYDKDF (reference sequence). The CDR3 region has the DNA TGTGCCACCAGCAGGGAGGGGCCAGGCAATCAGCCCCAGCATTTT. Amino acid sequence: CATSREGPGNQPQHF.

In nucleotides, the CDR3 is TGTGCCACCAGCAGAGCTTCAGGGATCTTAGGCACAGATACGCAGTATTTT. The encoded protein is CATSRASGILGTDTQYF. The V and J genes are TRBV15 and TRBJ2-3, with D possibly being TRBD1 (5 bases). V shed 1 base and J shed 1 base, with 15 bases lying between them. The germline V gene encodes CDR1 LNHNV and CDR2 YYDKDF (reference sequence). The CDR3 sequence is 17 residues long.

The chain is built from TRBV19 and TRBJ2-1; the D is unclear. Trimming shortened V by 3 bases and J by 2 bases, and 8 bases separated the two germline ends. This CDR3 has 14 residues. Per the germline V gene, CDR1 is LNHDA and CDR2 is SQIVND (reference sequence). The CDR3 nucleotides read TGTGCCAGTAGTATGTCATTTACCTACAATGAGCAGTTCTTC. Translation gives CASSMSFTYNEQFF.

J is TRBJ2-3 and V is TRBV9; 8 nucleotides match TRBD2. Germline lookup yields CDR1 SGDLS and CDR2 YYNGEE. There are 16 residues in the CDR3. The junction had 7 bases not matched to a gene; V was cut back by 3 bases and J by 1 base. CDR3 region: CASSDPSRGGTDTQYF. The CDR3 coding sequence is TGTGCCAGCAGCGACCCCTCGCGGGGGGGCACAGATACGCAGTATTTT.

The chain uses TRBV10-1 and TRBJ1-5; D is unresolved. Germline CDR1 and CDR2: WNHNN and SYGVQD (reference sequence). The CDR3 is 9 amino acids. The V gene lost 6 bases and the J gene lost 7 bases, with 1 base spanning the gap. CDR3 protein: CASRQPQHF. The CDR3 nucleotides read TGCGCCAGCAGGCAGCCCCAGCATTTT.

The chain couples TRBV4-3 to TRBJ2-1, with 10 bases identical to TRBD2. The CDR3 is 15 residues long. The junction had 6 bases not matched to a gene; V was cut back by 3 bases and J by 7 bases. In germline, CDR1 is LGHNA, CDR2 YSLEER. The CDR3 loop is CASSQLSGGENEQFF. CDR3 in DNA: TGCGCCAGCAGCCAGTTAAGCGGGGGGGAGAATGAGCAGTTCTTC.